This TCR beta chain was observed in a study of shared clonotypes between healthy human individuals (TCRdb year 2020). In the study overall: The cohort comprised two women and a few men aged 18 to 49 years. For each donor, CD4 naive and CD4 memory were each given three plates, CD8 naive was given two plates, and CD8 memory was given one plate. The study deeply sequenced blood TCR repertoires of about 5 healthy adults to estimate repertoire size and the extent of clonotype sharing between individuals. To increase sequencing depth and limit assay-specific biases, TCR repertoire library preparation and sequencing were carried out by different laboratories using diverse techniques. Leukapheresis yielded between about 0.9 and 10 billion PBMCs per donor. What the study reported, not specific to this receptor: Larger estimated clonotype richness was generally found for naive subsets than for memory subsets. Only blood was sampled, and tissue TCR repertoires likely differ from those in blood. Incomplete sequencing was indicated by rarefaction of sorted-subset datasets, despite the large sequencing depth. About 4.5% of naive CD4, around 4% of naive CD8, around 2.3% of memory CD4, and 0.35% to 0.5% of memory CD8 clonotypes were shared across several donors. Pairwise subsampling indicated that sequencing depth was expected to affect the degree of clonotype sharing among donors. The genetic and exposure-history diversity represented was limited by the small number of donors. Compared with non-shared clonotypes, the clonotypes found in all four sorted-subset donors had higher generation probabilities.

From the germline V gene, CDR1 is ENHRY and CDR2 is SYGVKD. The trim is 2 bases for V and 7 bases for J, with a gap of 9 bases between the germline ends. The CDR3 sequence holds 13 residues, the cysteine and phenylalanine included. Only the CDR3 part of the read is kept: 39 bases, read in frame from the first base. This clone was detected once. This receptor's antigen is unknown. No much larger clonotype is one base removed from it; base qualities were not supplied. The donors were healthy, HIV-negative adults with no recently reported acute infections or vaccinations. Every donor was a Caucasian adult living in Nashville, Tennessee, USA. CD4+ T cells were enriched by magnetic negative selection, after which naive cells were positively selected on CD45RA and the negative fraction was taken as the memory subset. Blood was collected by leukapheresis, and PBMCs were isolated by Ficoll-Histopaque density gradient centrifugation and then cryopreserved in liquid nitrogen vapor phase. Purity and quantity of every magnetically sorted T cell population were checked by analytical flow cytometry. From each sorted fraction, genomic DNA was isolated and quantified by UV absorbance on a Nanodrop 2000c.

Using the deep immunoSEQ assay, TCR CDR3 regions were amplified from genomic DNA by multiplex PCR. For each cell subset, the extracted genomic DNA was distributed evenly across all wells of several immunoSEQ 96-well plates, and each plate served as one replicate. For sorted subsets, each replicate PCR was loaded with roughly 0.2 ug genomic DNA, equivalent to 32,000 or so T cell genomes. The purified libraries were quantified using a Qubit 3.0 fluorometer, sized with a Bioanalyzer 2100, and then quantified again using the KAPA Library Quantification kit. A separate single-read 150-cycle Illumina NextSeq 550 flow cell was used to sequence each immunoSEQ 96-well plate. The study's own analysis went as follows. Because the immunoSEQ output held only junctional sequences and lacked quality scores, the filtering could not match the filtering applied to full-length reads. To assign V/J genes and CDR3, sequences were annotated using PyIR, a Python wrapper for IgBLAST v1.9, with IMGT germline references. Reads with weak V/J assignments (E-value above 1e-6), missing CDR3, stop codons, out-of-frame junctions, or ambiguous translated residues were removed. A V3J clonotype was defined by an identical inferred V gene, J gene, and CDR3 amino acid sequence. The percentage overlap between two repertoires was calculated by dividing the number of shared unique clonotypes by the size of the smaller repertoire. Repertoire richness was assessed with RTK rarefaction, the Chao1 estimator, and Recon v2.1 estimates of unobserved clonotypes. For all TCRbeta clonotypes obtained by the gDNA method from a few donors, generation probabilities were computed with OLGA. Imported from immuneACCESS, the table was reduced by TCRdb to in-frame sequences with V and J called. These copies leave out some clones; in studies compared against another copy, an unresolved V gene accounts for under half, and the cause of the remainder is not known. Clonal size and the V and J genes are those of that table, whereas D and trimming came from the DNA. The table for this sample lists about 2 million clones; over 85% of them were counted only once. In total, the top ten clones hold approximately 0.13% of the sample.

The specimen was naive CD4+ T cells sorted from blood. Read against the paper, the sample's cell subset or site label means: CD45RA+ positively selected. The chain is made from TRBV10-3 and TRBJ1-5; TRBD1 is perhaps the D gene, given 6 matching bases. This sequence was found in a man younger than 35 in good health. The nucleotide sequence reads as follows: TGTGCCATCAGTGAGGAGGACAGCCAGCCCCAGCATTTT. Translated, this is CAISEEDSQPQHF.